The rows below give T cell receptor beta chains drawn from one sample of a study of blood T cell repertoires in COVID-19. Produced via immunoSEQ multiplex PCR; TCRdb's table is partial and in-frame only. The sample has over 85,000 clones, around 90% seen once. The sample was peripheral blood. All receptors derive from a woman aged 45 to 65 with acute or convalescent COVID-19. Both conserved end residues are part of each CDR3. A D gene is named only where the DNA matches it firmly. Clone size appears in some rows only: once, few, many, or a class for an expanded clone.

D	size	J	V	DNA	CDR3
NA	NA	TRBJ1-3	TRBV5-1	TGCGCCAGCAGCCTGGCAGGGGCCTCTGGAAACACCATATATTTT	CASSLAGASGNTIYF
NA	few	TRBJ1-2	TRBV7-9	TGTGCCAGCAGCCGAGAAAACTATGGCTACACCTTC	CASSRENYGYTF
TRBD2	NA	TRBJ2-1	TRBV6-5	TGTGCCAGCAGTCCGGGGCTAGCGGGAGTAGGTGAGCAGTTCTTC	CASSPGLAGVGEQFF
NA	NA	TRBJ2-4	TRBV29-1	TGCAGCGTTGCAGGGGATGCGAACATTCAGTACTTC	CSVAGDANIQYF
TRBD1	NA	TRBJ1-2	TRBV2	TGTGCCAGCAGGCACAGGGGTGGCTACACCTTC	CASRHRGGYTF
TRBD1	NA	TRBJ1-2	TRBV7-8	TGTGCCAGCAGCCTTCGACAGGGGCTTGGCTACACCTTC	CASSLRQGLGYTF
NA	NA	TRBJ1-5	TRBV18	TGTGCCAGCTCACCTCAGGATAGCAATCAGCCCCAGCATTTT	CASSPQDSNQPQHF
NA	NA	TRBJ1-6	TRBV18	TGTGCCAGCTCCCGGGATGGCTCCTATAATTCACCCCTCCACTTT	CASSRDGSYNSPLHF
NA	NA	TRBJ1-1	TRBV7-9	TGTGCCAGCAGCTTAGTTTTTGGCGGGGTTGGGACTGAAGCTTTCTTT	CASSLVFGGVGTEAFF
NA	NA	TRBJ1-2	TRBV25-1	TGTGCCAGCAGTGAACGGCCCCGGACTGGCTATGGCTACACCTTC	CASSERPRTGYGYTF
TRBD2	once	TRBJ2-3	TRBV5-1	TGCGCCAGCAGCTCGATTGCGGGAGGATCCACAGATACGCAGTATTTT	CASSSIAGGSTDTQYF
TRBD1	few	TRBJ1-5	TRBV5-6	TGTGCCAGCAGCTTGGCCGACAGGGCCAATCAGCCCCAGCATTTT	CASSLADRANQPQHF
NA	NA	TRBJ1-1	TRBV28	TGTGCCAGCAGTTTGGGGGGGGCGTCCCTTGAAGCTTTCTTT	CASSLGGASLEAFF
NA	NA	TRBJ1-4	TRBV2	TGTGCCAGCAGCGTGACGAGGGGGGAAAAACTGTTTTTT	CASSVTRGEKLFF
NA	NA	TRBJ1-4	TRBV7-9	TGTGCCAGCAGCCCCCAAGGGCGGGGGACTAATGAAAAACTGTTTTTT	CASSPQGRGTNEKLFF
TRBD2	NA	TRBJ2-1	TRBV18	TGTGCCAGCTCACCCCTAGCGGGAAACCACAATGAGCAGTTCTTC	CASSPLAGNHNEQFF
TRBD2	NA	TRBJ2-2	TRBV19	TGTGCCAGTAGTATACTAGCGGGAGGGCACACCGGGGAGCTGTTTTTT	CASSILAGGHTGELFF
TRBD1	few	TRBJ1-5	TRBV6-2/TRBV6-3	TGTGCCAGCAGTTACTCAACCGGGACAGGGATGAGTAGCAATCAGCCCCAGCATTTT	CASSYSTGTGMSSNQPQHF
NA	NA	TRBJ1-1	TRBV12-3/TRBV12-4	TGTGCCAGCAGGCTAACACGGGAGGCTGGCGCTTTCTTT	CASRLTREAGAFF
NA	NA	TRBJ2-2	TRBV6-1	TGTGCCAGCAGTGATGGCAGGGTCACCGGGGAGCTGTTTTTT	CASSDGRVTGELFF
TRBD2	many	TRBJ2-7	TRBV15	TGTGCCACCAGCAGAGACAGCGGGAGGTCCTACGAGCAGTACTTC	CATSRDSGRSYEQYF
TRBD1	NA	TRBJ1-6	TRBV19	TGTGCCAGTAGTATGCGGGACAGAAATTCACCCCTCCACTTT	CASSMRDRNSPLHF
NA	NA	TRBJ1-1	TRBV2	TGTGCCAGCAGTGATGACAGGTTTGAAGCTTTCTTT	CASSDDRFEAFF
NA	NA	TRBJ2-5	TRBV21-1	TGTGCCAGCACCGCGGGTCCCCTGGGGGAGACCCAGTACTTC	CASTAGPLGETQYF
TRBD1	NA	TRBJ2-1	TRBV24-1	TGTGCCACCAGTGATTTTGGTCAGGGGGTTGGTAATGAGCAGTTCTTC	CATSDFGQGVGNEQFF
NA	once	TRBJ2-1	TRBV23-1	TGCGCCAGCAGTCAATCGGGCAGTGAGCAGTTCTTC	CASSQSGSEQFF
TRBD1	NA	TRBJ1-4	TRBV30	TGTGCCTGGAGTGCGTCTCGAACGTCAGGGGGCGGGGAAAAACTGTTTTTT	CAWSASRTSGGGEKLFF
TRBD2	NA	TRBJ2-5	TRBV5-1	TGCGCCAGCAGCTTGTCGCGGGGGGATGAGACCCAGTACTTC	CASSLSRGDETQYF
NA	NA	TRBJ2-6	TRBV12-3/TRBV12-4	TGTGCCAGCAGTCTCTCTGGGGCCAACGTCCTGACTTTC	CASSLSGANVLTF
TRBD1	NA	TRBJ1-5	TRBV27	TGTGCCAGCAGACCCGGGGGACAGGGCGGTAATCAGCCCCAGCATTTT	CASRPGGQGGNQPQHF
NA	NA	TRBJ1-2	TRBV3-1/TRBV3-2	TGTGCCAGCAGCCAAGATTTGGGACTCTATGGCTACACCTTC	CASSQDLGLYGYTF
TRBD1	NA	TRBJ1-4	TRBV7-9	TGTGCCAGCAGCTTAGCTGCAGGGGGCGTTGAAAAACTGTTTTTT	CASSLAAGGVEKLFF
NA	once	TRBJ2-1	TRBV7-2	TGTGCCAGCAGCTTACAGAGTGTGGGACTCGGCAATGAGCAGTTCTTC	CASSLQSVGLGNEQFF